Below, 30 T cell receptor beta chains from the same sample are listed, as sequenced in a study of T cell repertoires in cytomegalovirus infection. Their antigen targets remain unknown. MiXCR was run by TCRdb on the reads, yielding one entry per CDR3 protein. The top ten clones hold around 15% of a sample with about 920,000 distinct CDR3 sequences, about a third of them seen once. The material sequenced was cultured CD8+ T cells from PBMCs, taken from culture after CMV antigen stimulation. These receptors came from a human donor in good health (CMV status not recorded). Some clones in this sample may be carry-over from other donors' samples.

The sample holds many counts of this clonotype. The V call is TRBV4-1, the J call TRBJ2-1; the D is unclear. CDR3 length equals 12 residues. In germline, CDR1 is MGHRA, CDR2 YSYEKL. V was pared by 6 bases and J by 5 bases, with 8 bases between. Here the CDR3 reads CASSPAHNEQFF. In DNA, the CDR3 is TGCGCCAGCAGTCCTGCTCACAATGAGCAGTTCTTC.

A word on this clonotype: Just one base apart from a much larger clone, this may be a read error. The chain joins TRBV12-3 or TRBV12-4 to TRBJ1-4, with TRBD1 matching 9 bases. This CDR3 contains 18 residues. CDR3 in amino acids: CVSSNAGLGQGPNEKLFF. The CDR3, as DNA: TGTGTCAGCAGCAACGCGGGACTGGGACAGGGCCCTAATGAAAAACTGTTTTTT.

This clonotype was observed at least ten times. An end of the junction does not agree with germline; a read error may underlie this. The chain is built from TRBV7-7 and TRBJ2-1; 8 nucleotides match TRBD2. From germline, CDR1 is SSHAT and CDR2 FNYEAQ (reference sequence). There are 18 residues in the CDR3. This chain's CDR3 is CASSSGSAGDALYNEQFF. In DNA form, the CDR3 reads TGTGCTAGCAGCTCGGGCTCAGCGGGGGACGCCTTGTACAATGAGCAGTTCTTC. The full variable domain, in which reference TRBV7-7 and TRBJ2-1 provide the parts outside the CDR3, is GAGVSQSPRYKVTKRGQDVTLRCDPISSHATLYWYQQALGQGPEFLTYFNYEAQPDKSGLPSDRFSAERPEGSISTLTIQRTEQRDSAMYRCASSSGSAGDALYNEQFFGPGTRLTVL.

This clonotype was counted ten times or more. V and J are TRBV4-3 and TRBJ2-6; the D gene is possibly TRBD1 (6 bases). The CDR3 consists of 21 residues. Per the germline V gene, CDR1 is LGHNA and CDR2 is YSLEER. Trimming pared 1 base from V and 0 bases from J, leaving 22 bases between. CDR3 residues: CASSQARWDTGWSSGANVLTF. The CDR3 nucleotides read TGCGCCAGCAGCCAAGCTAGATGGGACACTGGGTGGTCCTCTGGGGCCAACGTCCTGACTTTC.

The V and J genes are TRBV12-3 or TRBV12-4 and TRBJ1-1, with 7 bases fitting TRBD1. Trimming cost V 6 bases and J 4 bases; bases outside gene matches: 8. The CDR3 has 14 amino acids. Here the CDR3 DNA reads TGTGCCAGCAGCCCCGACAGGGTGGTCACTGAAGCTTTCTTT. Its translation: CASSPDRVVTEAFF.

This clonotype came up many times. V gene TRBV7-6 combines with J gene TRBJ2-5, with 9 bases fitting TRBD1. Germline V lookup: CDR1 SGHVS, CDR2 FNYEAQ. The V segment lost 8 bases and the J segment 4 bases; nucleotides outside the gene matches: 5. This CDR3 comprises 13 residues. The CDR3 protein is CASRGQGTETQYF. DNA for the CDR3: TGTGCCAGCCGGGGACAGGGTACAGAGACCCAGTACTTC.

This chain links TRBV6-2 or TRBV6-3 with TRBJ2-3; no clear D gene. Germline loops: CDR1 MNHEY, CDR2 SVGEGT. The CDR3 contains 15 residues. For the CDR3, the DNA is TGTTTGGTGTGTGCTACCAGGAGCGGCACAGATACGCAGTATTTT. Translated: CLVCATRSGTDTQYF.

The chain carries TRBV6-1 and TRBJ1-1; 8 bases map to TRBD1. CDR3 length equals 15 residues. CDR1 and CDR2 from the germline V gene are MNHNS and SASEGT. The V segment lost 1 base and the J segment 6 bases; nucleotides outside the gene matches: 7. CDR3 nucleotide sequence: TGTGCCAGCAGTGAAGATCGCAGGGGGCTCTCTGAAGCTTTCTTT. This codes for CASSEDRRGLSEAFF.

This clonotype has more than one count but fewer than ten. The V and J genes are TRBV6-1 and TRBJ1-1; D is uncertain. The CDR3 runs to 12 residues. Trimming removed 4 bases at V and 7 bases at J, with 10 bases between. Germline V gene lookup returns CDR1 MNHNS and CDR2 SASEGT. CDR3 protein: CASSGPPVEAFF. In nucleotides, the CDR3 is TGTGCCAGCAGTGGACCGCCAGTTGAAGCTTTCTTT.

This clonotype was detected ten times or more. The gene calls are TRBV3-1 and TRBJ2-7; D uncertain. The CDR3 runs to 14 residues. From germline, CDR1 is LGHDT and CDR2 YNNKEL (reference sequence). CDR3 DNA sequence: TGTGCCAGCAGCCAAATAAATACCTCCTACGGGCAGTACGTC. It yields the protein CASSQINTSYGQYV.

The rearrangement joins TRBV12-3 or TRBV12-4 to TRBJ2-7; perhaps TRBD1 as D (5 bases). The CDR3 totals 13 residues. Between the trimmed V and J ends, which lost 6 bases and 5 bases, there was a span of 14 bases. The CDR3 DNA sequence: TGTGCCAGCAGCCCCAGGGATTTCGACGAGCAGTACTTC. Its translation: CASSPRDFDEQYF.

V gene TRBV11-2 combines with J gene TRBJ2-2; D is uncertain. Germline CDR1 and CDR2: SGHAT and FQNNGV. The CDR3 covers 15 residues. Trimming pared 1 base from V and 4 bases from J, leaving 10 bases between. The chain's CDR3 is CASSLVRSVTGELFF. CDR3 in DNA: TGTGCCAGCAGCTTAGTGCGGTCGGTCACCGGGGAGCTGTTTTTT.

This clonotype was recorded a few times. J is TRBJ1-4 and V is TRBV11-2, with 7 bases that match TRBD1. Germline V CDR1 and CDR2: SGHAT, FQNNGV. The trim removed 0 bases at V and 5 bases at J, leaving 15 bases unmatched. The CDR3 sequence is 19 residues long. The CDR3 loop is CASSLEGDSGLGENEKLFF. Here the CDR3 DNA reads TGTGCCAGCAGCTTAGAGGGGGACAGCGGTCTCGGGGAAAATGAAAAACTGTTTTTT.

V gene TRBV28 combines with J gene TRBJ2-5, with a tentative D call TRBD1 (6 bases). The CDR3 sequence is 17 residues long. The germline CDR1 and CDR2 sequences are MDHEN and SYDVKM. V lost 3 bases and J lost 0, with 17 bases in between. CDR3 sequence: CASSFPPSGQNQETQYF. The CDR3, as DNA: TGTGCCAGCAGTTTTCCCCCCTCCGGACAGAACCAAGAGACCCAGTACTTC. The entire variable domain, with the rest obtained from reference TRBV28 and TRBJ2-5, is as follows: DVKVTQSSRYLVKRTGEKVFLECVQDMDHENMFWYRQDPGLGLRLIYFSYDVKMKEKGDIPEGYSVSREKKERFSLILESASTNQTSMYLCASSFPPSGQNQETQYFGPGTRLLVL.

This clonotype was seen a single time. The V call is TRBV2, the J call TRBJ2-5, with 11 bases identical to TRBD2. Germline V gives CDR1 SNHLY, CDR2 FYNNEI. The J segment lost 4 bases and the V segment lost 1 base, leaving 8 bases of the junction unmatched. This CDR3 has 17 residues. The DNA of the CDR3 is TGTGCCAGCAGTGAAGAGGTAGCGGGGGGGATAAGAGAGACCCAGTACTTC. It specifies CASSEEVAGGIRETQYF. The full variable domain, completed using reference TRBV2 and TRBJ2-5, is EPEVTQTPSHQVTQMGQEVILRCVPISNHLYFYWYRQILGQKVEFLVSFYNNEISEKSEIFDDQFSVERPDGSNFTLKIRSTKLEDSAMYFCASSEEVAGGIRETQYFGPGTRLLVL.

This sequence joins TRBV27 and TRBJ1-1, with a possible D match to TRBD1 (6 bases). The length of the CDR3 is 13 residues. The V end lost 5 bases, the J end lost 6 bases, and 13 bases lay between the germline ends. CDR1 and CDR2 from the germline V gene are MNHEY and SMNVEV (reference sequence). The CDR3 DNA follows: TGTGCCAGCAGTATAACAGGGCCTTCTGAAGCTTTCTTT. Translated, it gives CASSITGPSEAFF.

The chain links TRBV7-9 to TRBJ1-1, with D possibly TRBD1 on 5 matching bases. From germline, CDR1 is SEHNR and CDR2 FQNEAQ (reference sequence). This CDR3 is built from 12 residues. The germline V and J ends were trimmed by 7 bases and 1 base, with 7 bases remaining between them. CDR3: CASTGANTEAFF. CDR3 in DNA: TGTGCCAGCACCGGGGCGAACACTGAAGCTTTCTTT.

This clonotype appeared a few times. The CDR3 coding sequence is TGTGCCAGCAGCTTACGGGGAGATGGAAACACCATATATTTT. This encodes CASSLRGDGNTIYF. This chain connects TRBV11-3 to TRBJ1-3; unclear D gene. V was trimmed by 2 bases and J by 3 bases, leaving 8 bases between them. Germline values: CDR1 SGHNT, CDR2 YENEEA. The CDR3 runs to 14 residues.

This chain uses TRBV10-3 with TRBJ2-1; 8 bases match TRBD2. Per germline, CDR1 ENHRY and CDR2 SYGVKD. This CDR3 is built from 15 residues. J gave up 2 bases and V 4 bases, and 4 bases lay outside the gene matches. CDR3 amino acids: CAISAIAGTYNEQFF. CDR3 DNA: TGTGCCATCAGTGCGATAGCGGGGACCTACAATGAGCAGTTCTTC.

The rearrangement joins TRBV15 to TRBJ2-3; D possibly corresponds to TRBD2 (6 bases). The germline V and J ends were trimmed by 1 base and 0 bases, with 11 bases remaining between them. CDR1 is LNHNV, CDR2 YYDKDF, per germline (reference sequence). The CDR3 sequence is 16 residues long. The CDR3 loop reads CATSRVDGGSTDTQYF. In DNA, the CDR3 is TGTGCCACCAGCAGAGTCGACGGGGGTAGCACAGATACGCAGTATTTT.

Ten or more counts support this clonotype. The chain uses TRBV7-9 and TRBJ1-5; 11 positions agree with TRBD1. The CDR3 contains 17 residues. The J segment lost 2 bases and the V segment lost 1 base, leaving 4 bases of the junction unmatched. Germline values: CDR1 SEHNR, CDR2 FQNEAQ (reference sequence). The CDR3, as DNA: TGTGCCAGCAGCTTAGACCTGGGACAGGGGGGCAATCAGCCCCAGCATTTT. Translated, it gives CASSLDLGQGGNQPQHF.

The chain employs TRBV24-1 and TRBJ2-1; unclear D gene. Trimming took 6 bases from V and 5 from J, leaving 13 bases between them. The CDR3 covers 14 residues. Germline loops: CDR1 KGHDR, CDR2 SFDVKD. In nucleotides, the CDR3 is TGTGCCACCAGTTCGCCTAGGAACGACAATGAGCAGTTCTTC. It encodes CATSSPRNDNEQFF.

This clonotype came up a few times. J is TRBJ2-3 and V is TRBV4-3; maybe TRBD1 (5 bases). V lost 0 bases and J 0 bases, leaving 22 bases between the germline ends. The CDR3 contains 20 residues. Germline assignment: CDR1 LGHNA and CDR2 YSLEER. The CDR3 DNA follows: TGCGCCAGCAGCCAAGATCATAAGGACACTCACCTGACTAGCACAGATACGCAGTATTTT. Protein product: CASSQDHKDTHLTSTDTQYF.

This clonotype was seen only a few times. The rearrangement joins TRBV19 to TRBJ2-1, with a weak D call TRBD2 (5 bases). The CDR3 has 15 amino acids. Germline CDR1 and CDR2: LNHDA and SQIVND (reference sequence). The V gene lost 2 bases and the J gene lost 5 bases, with 13 bases spanning the gap. The CDR3 region is CASSIPRAGDNEQFF. The CDR3 DNA is TGTGCCAGTAGTATACCTAGAGCCGGGGACAATGAGCAGTTCTTC.

A few counts support this clonotype. In DNA, the CDR3 is TGTGCCAGCAGCCCGCGGGGCGAGCCAACTTCCACAGATACGCAGTATTTT. Its protein product is CASSPRGEPTSTDTQYF. V and J are TRBV7-9 and TRBJ2-3; maybe TRBD2 (6 bases). V was trimmed by 5 bases and J by 2 bases, leaving 20 bases between them. This CDR3 contains 17 residues. Germline V gives CDR1 SEHNR, CDR2 FQNEAQ (reference sequence).

This clonotype was observed a few times. The V call is TRBV6-6, the J call TRBJ2-7, with a tentative D call TRBD1 (6 bases). The germline gives CDR1 MNHNY, CDR2 SVGAGI (reference sequence). V lost 6 bases, J lost 2 bases, and 20 bases lay in between. The CDR3 is 16 amino acids. In DNA, the CDR3 is TGTGCCAGCAGCTTCCACGACAGGCATACTACCTACGAGCAGTACGTC. Translated, it gives CASSFHDRHTTYEQYV.

This chain connects TRBV27 to TRBJ2-1; 9 nucleotides align to TRBD1. This CDR3 has 15 residues. V trimming: 4 bases; J trimming: 6 bases; junction bases outside the gene matches: 7. Germline CDR1 and CDR2: MNHEY and SMNVEV (reference sequence). CDR3 in amino acids: CASSSGTGFGNEQFF. The CDR3 nucleotides read TGTGCCAGCAGTTCCGGGACAGGGTTCGGCAATGAGCAGTTCTTC.

This clonotype occurred a few times. The J gene is TRBJ1-6, the V gene TRBV27; no clear D. Trimming removed 5 bases from V and 11 bases from J, with 10 bases in between. The germline V gene encodes CDR1 MNHEY and CDR2 SMNVEV (reference sequence). The CDR3 consists of 12 residues. The CDR3 protein is CASSILGTPLHF. CDR3 nucleotides: TGTGCCAGCAGTATCCTGGGTACACCCCTCCACTTT.

The chain has TRBV4-2 and TRBJ1-1, with 9 positions matching TRBD1. Germline V gene data show CDR1 as LGHNA and CDR2 as YNFKEQ. The CDR3 covers 16 residues. After removal of 1 base from V and 4 bases from J, the junction contained 7 bases not matched to a gene. The chain's CDR3 is CASSQVGQGFLTEAFF. For the CDR3, the DNA is TGTGCCAGCAGCCAAGTGGGACAGGGTTTTCTCACTGAAGCTTTCTTT.

The V gene is TRBV9, the J gene TRBJ1-2; D is undetermined. This CDR3 has 12 residues. Trimming left V 4 bases short and J 6 bases short, with 10 bases between. Germline loops: CDR1 SGDLS, CDR2 YYNGEE. This CDR3 reads CASSQSSHGYTF. The CDR3 DNA is TGTGCCAGCAGCCAATCGTCCCATGGCTACACCTTC.